This record covers a single T cell receptor beta chain. The antigen is unknown. CDR1 is SGHAT and CDR2 is FQNNGV in the germline V gene. Trimming cost V 6 bases and J 0 bases; bases outside gene matches: 8. The CDR3 spans 16 residues. This sample is drawn from a study of cytomegalovirus exposure and HLA in healthy donors. Points from the study as a whole: TCR clusters originating in the first cohort tended to co-occur in the 120 validation repertoires, according to a later analysis. Reports showed the classifier diagnosing cytomegalovirus status with high specificity and sensitivity.

Assay used: immunoSEQ multiplex PCR; TCRdb lists only in-frame clones, some missing. Of about 140,000 clones detected, approximately 82% appear once; the ten largest clones hold approximately 30%. Separate from the approximately 670-subject first cohort was the approximately 120-subject validation cohort, to which the donors belonged. The chain links TRBV11-2 to TRBJ1-1; TRBD1 aligns across 9 bases. This receptor was taken from a man aged 25-40 years in good health and CMV-seropositive. Sequenced: PBMCs. As DNA, the CDR3 is TGTGCCAGCAGGTCAACAGGGGGCAGGATGAACACTGAAGCTTTCTTT. Translation gives CASRSTGGRMNTEAFF. Full variable domain (remainder filled in from reference TRBV11-2 and TRBJ1-1): EAGVAQSPRYKIIEKRQSVAFWCNPISGHATLYWYQQILGQGPKLLIQFQNNGVVDDSQLPKDRFSAERLKGVDSTLKIQPAKLEDSAVYLCASRSTGGRMNTEAFFGQGTRLTVV.